This T cell receptor beta chain was captured in a study of cytomegalovirus exposure and HLA in healthy donors (dated 2017 in TCRdb). Turning to the overall study: According to an earlier analysis of several hundred of the donors, about 179 million T cells yielded 120 million or so unique TCR beta sequences and roughly 280 Gb of sequence data. Approximately 310 gigabases of sequencing data and approximately 84 million unique TCR sequences were included in an early release covering roughly 600 HLA-typed donors. Among the approximately 400 genotyped donors, about 85% belonged to the genetic ancestry cluster associated with self-reported Caucasian donors. The study aimed to test whether signatures of past pathogen exposure could be identified by cataloging public T cell receptors. The study used immunosequencing to profile the T cell repertoires of approximately 690 subjects and linked those repertoires to cytomegalovirus serostatus. Along with the 666-subject first cohort, a separate validation cohort of over 90 different subjects was used. To predict cytomegalovirus infection status, the study combined high-throughput TCR immunosequencing, statistical association of individual TCRs with disease status, and machine learning. In a later analysis, previously published TCR beta repertoires from several hundred donors were re-analyzed and high-resolution HLA genotyping was added so that TCR occurrence patterns could be studied. The later analysis used no new phenotypic data to find candidate immune exposures, relying instead on TCR beta sequences and their occurrence across donors. An earlier analysis of approximately 500 of the donors applied high-throughput TCR beta sequencing to assess whether each TCR beta V gene segment acted as functional or pseudogenic. Donor age, sex, ethnicity and CMV serostatus were compiled together with the repertoire data. In a later genetic analysis, genome-wide SNP genotypes for about 55% of the 666 donors were used, and that subset was treated as a discovery cohort. Every discovery cohort repertoire had been produced on one sequencing platform. HLA typing covered class I and class II loci at four-digit resolution. Typing coverage varied by locus: roughly 620-640 donors for A, B, C, DRB1 and DQB1; approximately 560 for DQA1; around 610 for DPA1; fewer than 480 for DPB1. Roughly five DR-DQ haplotypes were treated as single units for association and clustering because of strong linkage in the cohort. Across roughly 420 genotyped donors of the cohort, an average of about 200,000 unique TCR beta nucleotide sequences per donor were sequenced, and around 20% of those sequences were non-productive. Broad study findings and their caveats: In a later genetic analysis, fewer N-insertions in productive TCRs were reported among donors in an Asian-associated ancestry cluster than the 666-donor mean. The study gave a list of under 200 TCR beta chains associated with cytomegalovirus. Because counts were too low, seventeen rarely observed V segments, including chromosome 9 orphons, were excluded from the earlier analysis of 587 of the donors. In a later analysis, around 15,000 TCR beta sequences were associated with specific HLA alleles at a false discovery rate of 0.05. Roughly uniform sequencing depth across donors was assumed in presence/absence analyses, although this assumption may not hold. Immune exposure information for the cohort was limited to CMV serostatus. It was suggested by the authors that the approach could potentially be generalized to other disease states and immunological phenotypes. When HLA alleles, especially DR and DQ, strongly co-occurred, attributing TCR associations to individual alleles was difficult. A later analysis found that HLA-associated TCR beta chains were more clonally expanded and had lower generation probabilities than equally common non-associated chains. In a later analysis, most CMV-associated TCR beta chains were found to appear HLA-restricted, with HLA associations seemingly driven largely by CMV exposure. HLA typing was unavailable for some donors at each locus, so association tests used only the typed subset. The cohort was sequenced for TCR beta chains only, and without alpha or paired-chain data the features that could be detected were limited. In vitro tests confirmed that three of the cytomegalovirus-associated TCR beta chains recognize cytomegalovirus antigens. In a later genetic analysis, a missense DCLRE1C variant was associated with V-gene and J-gene trimming of TCR beta chains, and the association was replicated in an independent cohort. A cluster of highly shared sequence variants was judged likely to be a technical artifact of the sequencing pipeline. Because the 87-base-pair reads could not distinguish some IMGT-functional V segments, including TRBV6-2 and TRBV6-3, those segments were excluded. According to a later analysis, parvovirus B19, influenza, CMV and Epstein-Barr virus appeared linked to several top co-occurrence clusters. An earlier analysis of some 560 of the donors showed that most TCR beta V segments appeared in productive rearrangements either about 87% or about 30% of the time, which broadly matched IMGT annotations. Cytomegalovirus status was reported to be diagnosed by the classifier with high specificity and sensitivity in both the original and validation cohorts. Most TCR sequences were observed very rarely across donors, whereas some public TCRs were present in many individuals. A further reported finding was that TCR beta sequences accurately predicted the HLA-A and HLA-B alleles for most subjects in the first cohort. In a later analysis, TCR association rates were found to vary across HLA loci, with the most associated TCRs seen for DRB1 alleles and the fewest for HLA-C alleles. Correlated functional status among segregating V segments might be attributable to linkage disequilibrium, but an unknown experimental factor could not be ruled out.

The germline V end is reduced by 4 bases and the J end by 6 bases; junction bases left unmatched: 9. Looking up the germline V gene yields CDR1 SNHLY and CDR2 FYNNEI. Reading from cysteine to phenylalanine, the CDR3 counts 14 amino acids. Kept here is only the CDR3 DNA, which spans 42 bases and is read in frame from base 1. Concerning this clone: Its cognate antigen has yet to be identified. Base qualities are not at hand, and no much larger clone is one base apart.

In total, approximately 690 healthy bone marrow donors made up the cohort. Cohort members were all nominally healthy when sampled, although unrecorded immune exposures were likely present. The donor was CMV seronegative and was included in the group of several hundred seronegative cohort members. A peripheral blood sample was collected from each donor, and TCR beta sequencing was performed on peripheral blood mononuclear cells. Genomic DNA extraction from the blood cell samples was performed with the Qiagen DNeasy Blood Extraction Kit. Receptor amplification or capture employed the immunoSEQ multiplex PCR assay. For the multiplex PCR, a mixture combining 60 forward primers for TCR Vbeta segments and 13 reverse primers for TCR Jbeta segments was used. Amplification of the CDR3 region of rearranged TCR beta genes was performed with a multiplex PCR assay on genomic DNA. The Illumina HiSeq System was used to sequence the amplified TCR beta libraries as 87-base-pair reads. The original methods were these. In a later analysis, tens of millions of unique TCR beta chains were counted across the 666 repertoires, and around 11 million of these chains were shared by at least two donors. To remove PCR and sequencing errors, raw reads were error-corrected and collapsed into unique sequences using a nearest-neighbor algorithm that merged closely related sequences. V, D and J gene segments were assigned by aligning CDR3 sequences to IMGT reference sequences. Each retained sequence needed at least a six-nucleotide match to both a V gene segment and a J gene segment. A rearrangement was called productive if the CDR3 had no stop codons and remained in frame with V and J, and every other rearrangement was called non-productive. CDR3 was defined by IMGT convention, running from the second conserved V-encoded cysteine to the conserved J-encoded phenylalanine. The earlier analysis of fewer than 750 of the donors excluded sequences that lacked an unambiguous match to a single V gene segment. An earlier analysis of about 590 of the donors classified V segments as functional when productive rearrangements were above 56.7% and as segregating when the standard deviation between donors was above 5%. A statistical classification framework was built for diagnosing cytomegalovirus status from the catalog of TCR beta chain sequences. In a later analysis, TCR nucleotide sequences were compared against IMGT/GENE-DB human TR gene sequences so that V and J genes could be assigned. A later analysis assigned CDR3 sequences and most-parsimonious VDJ recombination scenarios with the TCRdist pipeline. In a later analysis, every TCR beta chain was defined by the combination of its CDR3 amino acid sequence and its V-gene family, and reads without a unique V-gene family were dropped. As a way to deal with suspected cross-contamination and a sequencing artifact, a later analysis dropped hundreds of nucleotide sequences that were highly shared and had low generation probability. A later analysis calculated a clonal expansion index for each public chain from normalized within-repertoire ranks of inferred template counts. In a later analysis, generation probabilities were computed with a VDJ recombination model fitted to out-of-frame rearrangements, and the resulting probabilities were checked against IGoR. In a later analysis, TCR-TCR, TCR-HLA and TCR-CMV co-occurrence was scored with hypergeometric tests, and a repertoire-size bias correction was applied to TCR pairs. To estimate false discovery rates, a later analysis permuted the HLA or CMV assignments 20 times. In a later analysis, co-occurring TCRs were grouped with DBSCAN, and TCRdist sequence similarity was added when clustering was performed within HLA-allele-positive subsets. Repertoires with fewer than 30,000 or more than 120,000 public chains were left out of co-occurrence clustering, as were about 5 repertoires with anomalous nucleotide sharing. The immuneACCESS repertoire file appears here via TCRdb, limited to in-frame rearrangements. These files lack a portion of the clones; in checked studies, under half of the deficit traces to unresolved V genes, and the cause of the others is not known. The V and J calls and clone size come from that table; D and trimming were worked out from the DNA. The sample has 87,000 or so clones on record, about 75% of them singletons. The ten largest make up 4.9% of the sample.

The sequencing input was PBMCs. Here the chain combines TRBV2 and TRBJ2-7; a stretch of 7 junction bases matches TRBD1. The TCR originated in a woman in her thirties or forties in good health and CMV-seronegative. The DNA sequence is given as TGTGCCAGCAGTGCCTATCCGACAGGGACCGAGCAGTACTTC. Translation gives CASSAYPTGTEQYF.